The entry that follows covers one T cell receptor (beta chain) sequence. These data belong to a study of control samples from healthy donors and cancer patients. Produced via immunoSEQ multiplex PCR; TCRdb's table is partial and in-frame only. The data show tens of thousands of clones, with roughly 78% seen just once and 8.5% to 10% held by the top ten. The sequence derives from a woman aged 60 to 75 in good health. The sequenced sample was blood.

CDR3 coding DNA: TGTGCCAGCAGTGACGGCAGGCAACAAGAGACCCAGTACTTC. It encodes CASSDGRQQETQYF. The chain combines TRBV2 with TRBJ2-5, with D unresolved. The CDR3 sequence is 14 residues long. V lost 3 bases, J lost 2 bases, and 10 bases lay in between. Germline V gives CDR1 SNHLY, CDR2 FYNNEI. Complete variable domain (other parts from reference TRBV2 and TRBJ2-5): EPEVTQTPSHQVTQMGQEVILRCVPISNHLYFYWYRQILGQKVEFLVSFYNNEISEKSEIFDDQFSVERPDGSNFTLKIRSTKLEDSAMYFCASSDGRQQETQYFGPGTRLLVL.